Below, 28 T cell receptor beta chains from the same sample are listed, as sequenced in a study of cytomegalovirus exposure and HLA in healthy donors. Use of 60 Vbeta and 13 Jbeta primers characterized the PCR. The repertoire was sequenced with immunoSEQ multiplex PCR; TCRdb's copy has only in-frame clones and lacks some. The sample carries 120,000 to 150,000 clones, around 72% recorded once. Sequenced: PBMCs. Every receptor here comes from a human donor in good health.

The chain has TRBV11-2 and TRBJ1-3; TRBD1 is a possible D gene (6 bases). Trimming cost V 5 bases and J 2 bases, with 13 bases left between them. This CDR3 has 15 amino acids. The germline V gene has CDR1 SGHAT and CDR2 FQNNGV. CDR3 residues: CASSRQGSAGNTIYF. The CDR3 DNA follows: TGTGCCAGCAGCCGTCAGGGGTCGGCTGGAAACACCATATATTTT.

There are a few counts of this clone. This chain links TRBV5-4 with TRBJ2-2, with D perhaps matching TRBD1 (5 bases). Trimming removed 3 bases at V and 7 bases at J, with 19 bases between. The germline CDR1 and CDR2 sequences are SGHNT and YYREEE (reference sequence). The CDR3 length is 16 residues. The CDR3 DNA sequence: TGTGCCAGCAGCTCTGATGGCAGGGTAATTGACGGGGAGCTGTTTTTT. It specifies CASSSDGRVIDGELFF.

The rearrangement links TRBV18 to TRBJ2-2, with D possibly being TRBD2 (5 bases). Germline V gives CDR1 KGHSH, CDR2 LQKENI. The CDR3 loop spans 15 amino acids. Trimming took 2 bases from V and 1 from J, leaving 8 bases between them. The CDR3 reads CASSPGGGNTGELFF. The CDR3, as DNA: TGTGCCAGCTCACCAGGTGGAGGGAACACCGGGGAGCTGTTTTTT.

The V call is TRBV6-1, the J call TRBJ2-7, with TRBD1 as a possible D gene (5 bases). Looked up from germline, CDR1 is MNHNS and CDR2 is SASEGT. The CDR3 runs 17 residues. V gave up 2 bases and J gave up 1 base, with 18 bases separating them. The chain's CDR3 is CASSETMTVRLSYEQYF. In nucleotides, the CDR3 is TGTGCCAGCAGTGAAACCATGACAGTCAGGCTGTCCTACGAGCAGTACTTC.

J is TRBJ1-1 and V is TRBV21-1; the table gives TRBD1 as D, unverified against the DNA. TRBV21-1 is assigned pseudogene status. The CDR3 is 13 residues long. The CDR3 here is CASSKRQNTEAFF. The CDR3 DNA reads as TGTGCCAGCAGCAAAAGACAGAACACTGAAGCTTTCTTT.

The chain combines TRBV5-1 with TRBJ2-3, with D maybe TRBD1 (6 bases). V dropped 1 base and J dropped 2 bases, with 8 bases sitting between them. The CDR3 sequence is 14 residues long. Germline V gene lookup returns CDR1 SGHRS and CDR2 YFSETQ. CDR3 bases: TGCGCCAGCAGCTTGAGACAGGTCACAGATACGCAGTATTTT. Protein: CASSLRQVTDTQYF.

The V gene is TRBV9, the J gene TRBJ2-7; 10 bases are shared with TRBD2. Germline trimming cut 0 bases from V and 2 bases from J; bases unmatched to any gene: 8. The germline gives CDR1 SGDLS, CDR2 YYNGEE. The CDR3 contains 17 residues. CDR3 protein: CASSVDLGLAPPYEQYF. CDR3 nucleotide sequence: TGTGCCAGCAGCGTAGACTTGGGACTAGCGCCCCCCTACGAGCAGTACTTC. Full variable domain (remainder filled in from reference TRBV9 and TRBJ2-7): DSGVTQTPKHLITATGQRVTLRCSPRSGDLSVYWYQQSLDQGLQFLIQYYNGEERAKGNILERFSAQQFPDLHSELNLSSLELGDSALYFCASSVDLGLAPPYEQYFGPGTRLTVT.

This clone was picked up one time. This sequence joins TRBV10-2 and TRBJ2-2, with 7 bases identical to TRBD1. Per germline, CDR1 WSHSY and CDR2 SAAADI. V was pared by 6 bases and J by 0 bases, with 13 bases of the junction left unmatched. CDR3 size: 18 residues. The DNA for the CDR3 is TGCGCCAGCAGGACGACAGGGAGTGGGGAATCGAACACCGGGGAGCTGTTTTTT. It specifies CASRTTGSGESNTGELFF.

V usage is TRBV9 and J usage is TRBJ2-2; D perhaps matches TRBD2 (6 bases). V was shortened by 1 base and J by 3 bases, with 10 bases between the two germline ends. The V gene's germline CDR1 is SGDLS and CDR2 YYNGEE. The CDR3 length is 15 residues. The CDR3 bases are TGTGCCAGCAGCGTATGGGGGGTCGACACCGGGGAGCTGTTTTTT. It translates to CASSVWGVDTGELFF. Full variable domain (remainder filled in from reference TRBV9 and TRBJ2-2): DSGVTQTPKHLITATGQRVTLRCSPRSGDLSVYWYQQSLDQGLQFLIQYYNGEERAKGNILERFSAQQFPDLHSELNLSSLELGDSALYFCASSVWGVDTGELFFGEGSRLTVL.

The chain joins TRBV2 to TRBJ2-1; weak D call: TRBD2 (6 bases). V was clipped by 8 bases and J by 1 base, with 18 bases between them. The length of the CDR3 is 16 residues. Germline V gene sequence: CDR1 SNHLY, CDR2 FYNNEI. Here the CDR3 reads CASLPTSSESYNEQFF. The CDR3 nucleotides read TGTGCCAGCCTTCCGACTTCTAGCGAGTCCTACAATGAGCAGTTCTTC.

The V and J genes are TRBV9 and TRBJ2-5, with D tentatively TRBD2 (5 bases). The CDR3 covers 12 residues. V was trimmed by 4 bases and J by 2 bases, leaving 6 bases between them. Per the germline V gene, CDR1 is SGDLS and CDR2 is YYNGEE. The CDR3 protein is CASSRGQETQYF. DNA for the CDR3: TGTGCCAGCAGCCGGGGTCAAGAGACCCAGTACTTC.

V usage is TRBV5-1 and J usage is TRBJ1-1; perhaps TRBD1 as D (6 bases). This CDR3 region has 14 residues. Germline loops: CDR1 SGHRS, CDR2 YFSETQ. Trimming took 5 bases from V and 3 from J, leaving 14 bases between them. CDR3: CASRELQGDTEAFF. The CDR3 bases are TGCGCCAGCAGAGAATTACAGGGTGACACTGAAGCTTTCTTT.

This clone was counted only a few times. This chain uses TRBV4-1 with TRBJ1-1, with no clear D. CDR1 is MGHRA, CDR2 YSYEKL, per germline. The CDR3 is made up of 15 amino acids. The V end lost 0 bases, the J end lost 2 bases, and 10 bases lay between the germline ends. The CDR3 is CASSQDLSPNTEAFF. The CDR3 coding sequence is TGCGCCAGCAGCCAAGATCTGAGCCCTAACACTGAAGCTTTCTTT.

Only a few counts were recorded for this clone. The J gene is TRBJ1-2, the V gene TRBV2; 8 nucleotides agree with TRBD1. The junction had 6 bases not matched to a gene; V was cut back by 7 bases and J by 2 bases. Germline V gene sequence: CDR1 SNHLY, CDR2 FYNNEI. The CDR3 consists of 14 residues. The CDR3 sequence: CASITTGENYGYTF. CDR3 in DNA: TGTGCCAGCATCACGACAGGGGAGAACTATGGCTACACCTTC.

This chain joins TRBV10-1 and TRBJ2-2; 7 bases are shared with TRBD1. The length of the CDR3 is 16 residues. The germline gives CDR1 WNHNN, CDR2 SYGVQD (reference sequence). V lost 2 bases, J lost 4 bases, and 7 bases stayed unmatched. The CDR3 DNA is TGCGCCAGCAGTGAGCTCCGGACAGGCTCCACCGGGGAGCTGTTTTTT. The encoded protein is CASSELRTGSTGELFF.

This clone was counted a single time. The gene calls are TRBV6-1 and TRBJ2-7; D not resolved. Per the germline V gene, CDR1 is MNHNS and CDR2 is SASEGT. The V end lost 0 bases, the J end lost 1 base, and 10 bases lay between the germline ends. The CDR3 has 15 amino acids. This CDR3 is CASSEAIWRSYEQYF. The CDR3 nucleotides read TGTGCCAGCAGTGAAGCCATATGGCGGTCCTACGAGCAGTACTTC.

The chain couples TRBV27 to TRBJ2-7; D unresolved. Trimming took off 0 bases at V and 3 bases at J, with 6 bases between the two ends. Germline CDR1 and CDR2: MNHEY and SMNVEV (reference sequence). CDR3 length: 13 residues. CDR3 protein: CASSLSIGYEQYF. The CDR3 coding sequence is TGTGCCAGCAGTTTATCGATCGGCTACGAGCAGTACTTC.

Details on this clone: The sample holds other DNA sequences that translate to the same CDR3. The J gene is TRBJ1-2, the V gene TRBV7-9; TRBD1 aligns across 8 bases. V was pared by 1 base and J by 4 bases, with 5 bases of the junction left unmatched. Germline V gene lookup returns CDR1 SEHNR and CDR2 FQNEAQ (reference sequence). The CDR3 is 15 amino acids. CDR3 DNA: TGTGCCAGCAGCTTAGGGGCAGGGGGCATCTATGGCTACACCTTC. Translated, it gives CASSLGAGGIYGYTF.

The table lists this clone with a few counts. The gene calls are TRBV5-1 and TRBJ2-7; TRBD2 matches 9 bases. With 0 bases clipped from V and 5 bases from J, the junction kept 9 bases outside the gene matches. The CDR3 runs 16 residues. Looked up from germline, CDR1 is SGHRS and CDR2 is YFSETQ. The CDR3 DNA sequence: TGCGCCAGCAGCTTGGACAGGCGGGGGGGCCGGAACGAGCAGTACTTC. Encoded protein: CASSLDRRGGRNEQYF.

V and J are TRBV28 and TRBJ2-4, with TRBD1 as a possible D gene (5 bases). There are 14 residues in the CDR3. V was cut by 5 bases and J by 0 bases, with 8 bases left in between. Germline CDR1 and CDR2: MDHEN and SYDVKM. The CDR3 sequence: CASSGQLAKNIQYF. The CDR3, as DNA: TGTGCCAGCAGTGGACAACTAGCCAAAAACATTCAGTACTTC.

The CDR3 is CASSDEGGTGELFF. Written as DNA, the CDR3 is TGTGCCAGCAGTGACGAGGGAGGGACCGGGGAGCTGTTTTTT. This chain joins TRBV6-4 and TRBJ2-2, with TRBD2 matching 7 bases. Unmatched junction bases numbered 2, after V lost 2 bases and J lost 5 bases. There are 14 residues in the CDR3. Germline loops: CDR1 MRHNA, CDR2 SNTAGT.

The rearrangement uses TRBV7-8 and TRBJ1-1; D is ambiguous. Per the germline V gene, CDR1 is SGHVS and CDR2 is FQNEAQ. This CDR3 spans 14 amino acids. Trimming removed 5 bases from V and 5 bases from J, with 15 bases in between. The CDR3 is CASSPLRAGTEAFF. CDR3 nucleotide sequence: TGTGCCAGCAGCCCCTTGAGGGCGGGGACTGAAGCTTTCTTT.

Of note for this clone: The same CDR3 also results from other DNA sequences found in this sample. The chain combines TRBV7-9 with TRBJ2-7; the D gene is possibly TRBD2 (6 bases). CDR1 is SEHNR, CDR2 FQNEAQ, per germline (reference sequence). Trimming removed 2 bases at V and 4 bases at J, with 12 bases between. This CDR3 is built from 14 residues. CDR3: CASSLTAGRYEQYF. CDR3 bases: TGTGCCAGCAGCTTAACCGCAGGGAGGTACGAGCAGTACTTC.

In its sample, this clone was seen once. The chain employs TRBV7-8 and TRBJ2-7; no clear D gene. Trimming stripped 1 base from V and 4 bases from J, with 17 bases between. The length of the CDR3 is 16 residues. Germline CDR1 SGHVS, CDR2 FQNEAQ. The CDR3 nucleotides are TGTGCCAGCAGCTTAGTTCCCTCCTCTTTACTTTACGAGCAGTACTTC. This codes for CASSLVPSSLLYEQYF.

The chain couples TRBV9 to TRBJ2-1, with 8 bases lining up with TRBD2. This CDR3 comprises 15 residues. The germline gives CDR1 SGDLS, CDR2 YYNGEE. V lost 1 base, J lost 0 bases, and 0 bases stayed unmatched. The CDR3 sequence: CASSVSGGSYNEQFF. CDR3 bases: TGTGCCAGCAGCGTAAGCGGGGGCTCCTACAATGAGCAGTTCTTC.

The V call is TRBV29-1, the J call TRBJ2-2; 10 bases align to TRBD1. J was trimmed by 3 bases and V by 6 bases; bases with no gene match: 7. This CDR3 has 15 amino acids. Germline V gives CDR1 SQVTM, CDR2 ANQGSEA. CDR3 nucleotides: TGCAGCGTAATCCTCGGGACAGGGGACACCGGGGAGCTGTTTTTT. Translating gives CSVILGTGDTGELFF.

V and J are TRBV6-5 and TRBJ2-5, with 8 bases fitting TRBD2. The CDR3 is made up of 13 amino acids. Trimming took 6 bases from V and 5 from J; bases not matched to a gene: 5. From germline, CDR1 is MNHEY and CDR2 SVGAGI. The CDR3 coding sequence is TGTGCCAGCAGCCGGGGGGGCTCTGAGACCCAGTACTTC. Its translation: CASSRGGSETQYF.

This chain connects TRBV5-6 to TRBJ2-1, with D perhaps TRBD1 (6 bases). The V end was cut by 3 bases, the J end by 2 bases, with 21 bases between. Germline V gene sequence: CDR1 SGHDT, CDR2 YYEEEE. This CDR3 comprises 18 residues. Here the CDR3 DNA reads TGTGCCAGCAGCTGGGACAATGGACCTAGCTTAACCTACAATGAGCAGTTCTTC. It yields the protein CASSWDNGPSLTYNEQFF.